This T cell receptor (beta chain) derives from a study of T cell repertoires in cytomegalovirus infection. Study information: Public TCR beta signatures were indicative of both CMV infection and a matching HLA type. Study findings and constraints: Of the TCR beta families, the public ones yielded a cumulative frequency that identified carriers of CMV plus the relevant HLA. In two of eight donors, the top clonotype was HLA-C-restricted CMV-specific.

This CDR3 region has 13 residues. CDR1 is MNHEY, CDR2 SMNVEV, per germline (reference sequence). With 8 bases clipped from V and 8 bases from J, the junction kept 6 bases outside the gene matches. TCRdb processed the reads anew with MiXCR; each CDR3 protein has one entry. The sample holds tens of thousands of distinct CDR3 sequences, roughly a fifth seen once. This clonotype was found many times. The antigen is not known. This sequence originates from a human donor in good health (CMV status not recorded). Some clones in this sample may be carry-over from other donors' samples. This chain links TRBV27 with TRBJ1-1; 12 bases map to TRBD1. Material: CD8+ T cells from cultured PBMCs, obtained from culture after CMV antigen stimulation. The CDR3 region is CASGTGGLLEAFF. The DNA of the CDR3 is TGTGCCAGCGGGACAGGGGGCCTTTTAGAAGCTTTCTTT.